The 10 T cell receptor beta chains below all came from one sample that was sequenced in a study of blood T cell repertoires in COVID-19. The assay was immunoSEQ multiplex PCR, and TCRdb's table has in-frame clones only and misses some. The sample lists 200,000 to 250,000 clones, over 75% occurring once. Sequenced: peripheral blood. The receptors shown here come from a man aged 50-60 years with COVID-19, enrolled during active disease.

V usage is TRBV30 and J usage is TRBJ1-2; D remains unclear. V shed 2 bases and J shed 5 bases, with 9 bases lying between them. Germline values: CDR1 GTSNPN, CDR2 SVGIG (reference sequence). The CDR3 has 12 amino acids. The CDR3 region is CAWSRELYGYTF. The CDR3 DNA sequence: TGTGCCTGGAGTAGAGAGTTGTATGGCTACACCTTC. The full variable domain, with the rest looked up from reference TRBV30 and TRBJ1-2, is SQTIHQWPATLVQPVGSPLSLECTVEGTSNPNLYWYRQAAGRGLQLLFYSVGIGQISSEVPQNLSASRPQDRQFILSSKKLLLSDSGFYLCAWSRELYGYTFGSGTRLTVV.

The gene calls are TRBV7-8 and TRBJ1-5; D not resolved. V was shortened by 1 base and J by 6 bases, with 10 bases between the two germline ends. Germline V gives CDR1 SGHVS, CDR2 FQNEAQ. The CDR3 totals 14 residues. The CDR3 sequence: CASSLGTGSQPQHF. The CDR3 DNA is TGTGCCAGCAGCTTAGGCACTGGGAGTCAGCCCCAGCATTTT.

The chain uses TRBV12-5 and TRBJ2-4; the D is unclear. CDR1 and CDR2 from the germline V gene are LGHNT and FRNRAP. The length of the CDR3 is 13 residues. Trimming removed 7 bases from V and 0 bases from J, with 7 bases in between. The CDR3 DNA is TGTGCTAGTGTCGGTCTAGCCAAAAACATTCAGTACTTC. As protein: CASVGLAKNIQYF.

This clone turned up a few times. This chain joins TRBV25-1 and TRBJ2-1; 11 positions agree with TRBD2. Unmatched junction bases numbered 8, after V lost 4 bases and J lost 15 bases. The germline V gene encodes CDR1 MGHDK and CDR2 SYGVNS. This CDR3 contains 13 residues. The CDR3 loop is CASSGPLAGEMFF. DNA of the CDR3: TGTGCCAGCAGTGGACCACTAGCGGGAGAGATGTTCTTC.

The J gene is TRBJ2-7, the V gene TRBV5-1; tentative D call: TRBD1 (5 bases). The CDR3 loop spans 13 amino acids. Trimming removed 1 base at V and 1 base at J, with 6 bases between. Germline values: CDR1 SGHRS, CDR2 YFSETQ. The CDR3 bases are TGCGCCAGCAGCTTGAGGGGTTCCTACGAGCAGTACTTC. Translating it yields CASSLRGSYEQYF.

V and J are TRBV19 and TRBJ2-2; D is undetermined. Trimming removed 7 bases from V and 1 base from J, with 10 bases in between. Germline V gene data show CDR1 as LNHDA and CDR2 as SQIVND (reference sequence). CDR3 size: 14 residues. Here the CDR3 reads CASTGLLNTGELFF. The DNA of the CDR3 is TGTGCCAGTACTGGGCTGTTGAACACCGGGGAGCTGTTTTTT.

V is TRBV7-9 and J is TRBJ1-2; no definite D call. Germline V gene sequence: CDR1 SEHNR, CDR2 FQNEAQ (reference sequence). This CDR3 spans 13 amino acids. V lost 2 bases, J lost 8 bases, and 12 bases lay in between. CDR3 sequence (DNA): TGTGCCAGCAGCTTAAATATTCAGACAGGCTACACCTTC. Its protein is CASSLNIQTGYTF.

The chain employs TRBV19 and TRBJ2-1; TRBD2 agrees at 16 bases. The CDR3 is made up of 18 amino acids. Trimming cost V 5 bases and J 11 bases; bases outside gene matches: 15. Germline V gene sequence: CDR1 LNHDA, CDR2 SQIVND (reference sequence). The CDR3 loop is CASSSGTSGGARILKQFF. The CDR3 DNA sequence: TGTGCCAGTAGTTCCGGGACTAGCGGGGGGGCCCGGATACTTAAGCAGTTCTTC.

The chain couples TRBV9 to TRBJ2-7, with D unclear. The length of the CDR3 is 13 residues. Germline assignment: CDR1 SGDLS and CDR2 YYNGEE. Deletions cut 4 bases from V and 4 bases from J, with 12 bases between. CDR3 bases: TGTGCCAGCAGCTCTTTCGTCGGGTACGAGCAGTACTTC. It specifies CASSSFVGYEQYF.

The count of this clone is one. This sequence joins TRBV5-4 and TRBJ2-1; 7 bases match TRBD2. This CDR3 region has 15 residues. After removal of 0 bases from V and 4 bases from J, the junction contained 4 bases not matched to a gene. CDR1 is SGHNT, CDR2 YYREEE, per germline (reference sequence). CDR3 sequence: CASSLALAAYNEQFF. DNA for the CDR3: TGTGCCAGCAGCTTGGCCCTAGCGGCGTACAATGAGCAGTTCTTC.